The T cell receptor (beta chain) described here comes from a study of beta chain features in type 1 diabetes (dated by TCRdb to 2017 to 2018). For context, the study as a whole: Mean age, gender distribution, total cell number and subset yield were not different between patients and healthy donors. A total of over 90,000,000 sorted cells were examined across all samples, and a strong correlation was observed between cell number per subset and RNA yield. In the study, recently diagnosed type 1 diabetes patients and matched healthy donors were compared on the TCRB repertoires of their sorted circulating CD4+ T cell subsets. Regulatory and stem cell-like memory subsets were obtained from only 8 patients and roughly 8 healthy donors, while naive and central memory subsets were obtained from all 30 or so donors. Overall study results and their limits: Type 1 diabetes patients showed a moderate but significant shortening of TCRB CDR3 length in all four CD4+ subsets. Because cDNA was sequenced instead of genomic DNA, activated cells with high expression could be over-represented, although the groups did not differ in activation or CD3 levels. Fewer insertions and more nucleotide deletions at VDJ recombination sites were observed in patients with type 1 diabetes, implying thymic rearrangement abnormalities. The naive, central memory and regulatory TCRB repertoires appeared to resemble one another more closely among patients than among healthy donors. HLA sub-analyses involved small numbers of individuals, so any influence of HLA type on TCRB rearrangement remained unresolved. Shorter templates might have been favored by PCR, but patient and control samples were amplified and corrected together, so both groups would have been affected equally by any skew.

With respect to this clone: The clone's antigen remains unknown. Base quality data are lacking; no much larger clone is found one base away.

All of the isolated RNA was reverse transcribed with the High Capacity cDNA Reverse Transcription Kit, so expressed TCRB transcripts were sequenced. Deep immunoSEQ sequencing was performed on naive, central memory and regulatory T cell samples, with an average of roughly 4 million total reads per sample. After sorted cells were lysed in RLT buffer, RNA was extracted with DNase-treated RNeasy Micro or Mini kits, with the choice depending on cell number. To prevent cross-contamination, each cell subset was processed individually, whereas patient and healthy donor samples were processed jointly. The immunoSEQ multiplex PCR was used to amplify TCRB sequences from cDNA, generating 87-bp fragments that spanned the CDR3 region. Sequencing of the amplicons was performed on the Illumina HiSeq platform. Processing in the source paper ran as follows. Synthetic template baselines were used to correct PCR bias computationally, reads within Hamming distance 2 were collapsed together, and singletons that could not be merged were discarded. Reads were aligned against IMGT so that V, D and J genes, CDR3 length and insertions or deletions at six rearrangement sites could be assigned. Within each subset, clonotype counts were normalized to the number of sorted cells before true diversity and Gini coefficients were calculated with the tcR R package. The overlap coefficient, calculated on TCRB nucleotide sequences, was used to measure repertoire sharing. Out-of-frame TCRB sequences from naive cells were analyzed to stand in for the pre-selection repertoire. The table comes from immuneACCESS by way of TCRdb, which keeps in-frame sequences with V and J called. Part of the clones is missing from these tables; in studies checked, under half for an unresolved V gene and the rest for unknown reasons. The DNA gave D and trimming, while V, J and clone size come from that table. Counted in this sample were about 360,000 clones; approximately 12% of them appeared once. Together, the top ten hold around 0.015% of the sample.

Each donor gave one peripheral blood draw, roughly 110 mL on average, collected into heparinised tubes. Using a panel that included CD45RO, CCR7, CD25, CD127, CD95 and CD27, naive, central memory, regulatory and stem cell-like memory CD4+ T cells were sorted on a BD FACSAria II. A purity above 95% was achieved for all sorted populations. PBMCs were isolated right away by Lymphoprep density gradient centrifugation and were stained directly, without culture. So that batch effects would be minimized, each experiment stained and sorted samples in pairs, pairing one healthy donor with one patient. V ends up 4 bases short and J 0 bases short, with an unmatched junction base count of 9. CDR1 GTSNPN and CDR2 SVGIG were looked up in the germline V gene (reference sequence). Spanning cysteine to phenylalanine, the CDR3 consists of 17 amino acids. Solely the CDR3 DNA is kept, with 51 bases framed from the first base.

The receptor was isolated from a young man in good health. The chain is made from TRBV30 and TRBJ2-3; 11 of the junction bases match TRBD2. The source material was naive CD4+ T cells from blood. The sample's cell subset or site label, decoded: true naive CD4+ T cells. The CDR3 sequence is CAWTQTWTSGSTDTQYF. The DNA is TGTGCCTGGACCCAAACCTGGACTAGCGGGAGCACAGATACGCAGTATTTT.